The entry below gives a single T cell receptor (beta chain) sequence along with its context. Residents of about 25 US areas, aged roughly 18 to 90 years, made up the participants. Cohorts were assigned according to the clinical history that participants reported. Losses at the gene ends were 3 bases for V and 6 bases for J; bases not matched to a gene: 7. Germline loops: CDR1 DFQATT, CDR2 SNEGSKA (reference sequence). This CDR3 comprises 14 residues. Profiled with immunoSEQ multiplex PCR; TCRdb holds only in-frame clones, not every one. The sample has roughly 250,000 clones; 83% are singletons. The data were taken from a study of blood T cell repertoires in COVID-19. Study-level background: Sources were T cells, B-cell-depleted T cells, or PBMCs; the material itself was cDNA or gDNA.

The rearrangement joins TRBV20-1 to TRBJ2-1, with 8 nucleotides matching TRBD2. The source of this sequence is a woman aged 40 to 49 who had been exposed to COVID-19. The sample consisted of PBMCs or T cells enriched from blood (not recorded which). The CDR3 sequence: CSASSGAAPNEQFF. For the CDR3, the DNA is TGCAGTGCTAGTAGCGGGGCCGCCCCCAATGAGCAGTTCTTC.